This T cell receptor (beta chain) comes out of a study of cytomegalovirus exposure and HLA in healthy donors. PCR employed 60 Vbeta and 13 Jbeta primers. Assay: immunoSEQ multiplex PCR; the TCRdb copy retains only in-frame clones and omits some. The table includes tens of thousands of clones, 79% detected once. CDR3 length: 19 residues. Germline loops: CDR1 KGHSH, CDR2 LQKENI. The ends lost 2 bases at V and 7 bases at J; junction bases unmatched: 17. The sample holds one count of this clone. This chain uses TRBV18 with TRBJ2-1; 10 bases are shared with TRBD1. Sequenced: PBMCs. This receptor was identified in a woman between 40 and 55 years old in good health and CMV-seropositive. The CDR3 DNA follows: TGTGCCAGCTCACCATTGTTGTATTCGCCGAGGACAGGGGGAAATGAGCAGTTCTTC. Amino acids: CASSPLLYSPRTGGNEQFF.